This TCR beta chain was sequenced in a study of blood T cells in healthy people across ages. Study-level points and caveats: Naive CD4+ cells and diversity were both higher in long-lived donors than in aged donors.

Turning to this clonotype: Its antigen is undetermined.

The use of a sample-barcoded 5' primer and a J-beta primer mix characterized a second PCR of roughly 7 to 12 cycles. TCRdb recomputed calls from the 5' RACE reads with MiXCR, one row per CDR3 protein. In the table there are 700,000 to 1,000,000 distinct CDR3 sequences, under 45% of which are singletons. Per germline, CDR1 DFQATT and CDR2 SNEGSKA (reference sequence). The CDR3 has 13 residues. The V segment lost 3 bases and the J segment 5 bases; nucleotides outside the gene matches: 5. The source material was blood. This sequence joins TRBV20-1 and TRBJ2-5; 8 nucleotides align to TRBD2. The sequence came from a man aged 55-75 years in good health. CDR3 protein: CSASGGARETQYF. As DNA, the CDR3 is TGCAGTGCTAGCGGGGGGGCCCGGGAGACCCAGTACTTC.